This T cell receptor (beta chain) was recorded in a study of neoadjuvant anti-PD-1 for oral cavity cancer. In germline, CDR1 is SGHNT, CDR2 YENEEA. CDR3 length: 13 amino acids. V trimming: 5 bases; J trimming: 9 bases; junction bases outside the gene matches: 5. TCRdb's copy holds only in-frame clones and misses some; the assay was immunoSEQ multiplex PCR. Of about 16,000 clones in the sample, approximately 70% were seen once. This TCR derives from a person between 40 and 85 years old with oral cavity squamous cell carcinoma. The rearrangement uses TRBV11-3 and TRBJ2-1; 9 positions match TRBD1. Sequencing used PBMCs, obtained before nivolumab (anti-PD-1) treatment. The CDR3 loop is CASSRDRVGEQFF. The DNA of the CDR3 is TGTGCCAGCAGCCGGGACAGGGTAGGTGAGCAGTTCTTC.